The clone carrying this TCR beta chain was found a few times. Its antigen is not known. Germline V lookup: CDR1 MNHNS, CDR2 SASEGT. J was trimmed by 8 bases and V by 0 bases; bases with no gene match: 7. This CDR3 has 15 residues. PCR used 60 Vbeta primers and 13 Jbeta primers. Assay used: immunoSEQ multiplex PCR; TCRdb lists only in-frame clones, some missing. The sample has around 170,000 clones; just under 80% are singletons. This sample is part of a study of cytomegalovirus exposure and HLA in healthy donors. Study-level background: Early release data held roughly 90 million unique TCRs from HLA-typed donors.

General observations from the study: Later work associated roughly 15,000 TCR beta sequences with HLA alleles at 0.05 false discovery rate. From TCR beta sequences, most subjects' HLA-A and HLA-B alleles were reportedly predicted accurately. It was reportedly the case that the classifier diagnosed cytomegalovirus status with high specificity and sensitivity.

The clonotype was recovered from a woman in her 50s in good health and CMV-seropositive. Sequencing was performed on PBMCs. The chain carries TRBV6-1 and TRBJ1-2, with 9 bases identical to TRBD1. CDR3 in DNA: TGTGCCAGCAGTGAAGCCCACAGGGGGCGCCGAGGCTACACCTTC. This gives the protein CASSEAHRGRRGYTF.